This T cell receptor (beta chain) originates from a study of blood T cell repertoires in COVID-19. Study-level information: Researchers got acute and convalescent COVID-19 samples from the United States, Italy and Spain. Sources were T cells, B-cell-depleted T cells, or PBMCs; the material itself was cDNA or gDNA.

In the study's own analysis: By means of reference gene primer amplification, nucleated cell counts were estimated. The protocol was immunoSEQ multiplex PCR, while the TCRdb copy is restricted to in-frame clones and leaves out a portion. That table is the source of V, J and clone size, and D and trimming were worked out from the DNA. The sample records around 230,000 clones, approximately 91% being singletons. V lost 9 bases and J 0 bases, leaving 19 bases between the germline ends. Germline CDR1 ENHRY, CDR2 SYGVKD. This CDR3 spans 16 amino acids. The sequenced material came from peripheral blood. The TCR sequence derives from a man aged 40-50 years with acute or convalescent COVID-19. The V gene is TRBV10-3, the J gene TRBJ2-3; D might be TRBD2 (6 bases). The CDR3 here is CAMAPGAGASTDTQYF. The CDR3 DNA reads TGTGCCATGGCCCCGGGAGCGGGCGCTAGCACAGATACGCAGTATTTT.